Below, one T cell receptor (beta chain) is given with its context. The data stem from a study of blood T cell repertoires in COVID-19. Study information: Sample material is recorded as cDNA or gDNA derived from T cells, B-cell-depleted T cells, or PBMCs.

The V gene lost 5 bases and the J gene lost 4 bases, with 8 bases spanning the gap. The CDR3 is 12 residues long. Germline V gives CDR1 SEHNR, CDR2 FQNEAQ (reference sequence). The assay was immunoSEQ multiplex PCR, and TCRdb's table has in-frame clones only and misses some. The repertoire holds a few hundred thousand clones, approximately 82% seen once, with around 1.5% in the top ten. Specimen: peripheral blood. The chain couples TRBV7-9 to TRBJ1-2, with D uncertain. This sequence was found in a woman in her 40s who had recovered from COVID-19. For the CDR3, the DNA is TGTGCCAGCAGCGTACAGAGCTATGGCTACACCTTC. It yields the protein CASSVQSYGYTF.